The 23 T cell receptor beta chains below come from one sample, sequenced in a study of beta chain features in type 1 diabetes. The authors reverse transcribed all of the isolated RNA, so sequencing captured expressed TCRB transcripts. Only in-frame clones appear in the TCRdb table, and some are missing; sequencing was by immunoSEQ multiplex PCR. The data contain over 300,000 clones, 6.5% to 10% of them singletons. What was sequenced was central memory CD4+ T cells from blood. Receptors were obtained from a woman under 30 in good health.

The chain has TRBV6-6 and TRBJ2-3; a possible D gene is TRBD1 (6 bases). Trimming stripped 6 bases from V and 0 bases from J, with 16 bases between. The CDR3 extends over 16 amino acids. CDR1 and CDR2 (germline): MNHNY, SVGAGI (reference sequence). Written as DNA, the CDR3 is TGTGCCAGCAGCGACCGGACAGAGAGGAGCACAGATACGCAGTATTTT. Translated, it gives CASSDRTERSTDTQYF.

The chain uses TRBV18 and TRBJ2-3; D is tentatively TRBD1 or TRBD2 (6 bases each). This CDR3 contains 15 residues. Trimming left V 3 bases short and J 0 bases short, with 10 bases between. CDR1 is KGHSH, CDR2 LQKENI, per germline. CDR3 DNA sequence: TGTGCCAGCTCACCGGGGGGCTCTAGCACAGATACGCAGTATTTT. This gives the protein CASSPGGSSTDTQYF. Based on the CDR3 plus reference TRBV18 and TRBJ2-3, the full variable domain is NAGVMQNPRHLVRRRGQEARLRCSPMKGHSHVYWYRQLPEEGLKFMVYLQKENIIDESGMPKERFSAEFPKEGPSILRIQQVVRGDSAAYFCASSPGGSSTDTQYFGPGTRLTVL.

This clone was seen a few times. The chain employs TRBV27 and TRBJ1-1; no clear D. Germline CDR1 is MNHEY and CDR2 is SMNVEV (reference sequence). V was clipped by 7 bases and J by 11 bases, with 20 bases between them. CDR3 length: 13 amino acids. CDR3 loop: CASTKEVGHGAFF. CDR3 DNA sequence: TGTGCCAGCACCAAGGAGGTGGGTCACGGGGCTTTCTTT.

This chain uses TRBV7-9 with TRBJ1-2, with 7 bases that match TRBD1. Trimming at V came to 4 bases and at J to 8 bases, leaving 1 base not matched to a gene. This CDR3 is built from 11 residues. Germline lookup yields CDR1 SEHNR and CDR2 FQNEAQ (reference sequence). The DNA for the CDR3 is TGTGCCAGCAGCTCGACAGGGGGCTACACCTTC. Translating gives CASSSTGGYTF.

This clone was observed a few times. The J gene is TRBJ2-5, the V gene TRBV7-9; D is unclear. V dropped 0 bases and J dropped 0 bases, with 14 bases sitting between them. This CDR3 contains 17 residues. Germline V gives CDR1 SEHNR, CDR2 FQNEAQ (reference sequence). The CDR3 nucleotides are TGTGCCAGCAGCTTAGCGCATTTGGGCATCTACCAAGAGACCCAGTACTTC. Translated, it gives CASSLAHLGIYQETQYF.

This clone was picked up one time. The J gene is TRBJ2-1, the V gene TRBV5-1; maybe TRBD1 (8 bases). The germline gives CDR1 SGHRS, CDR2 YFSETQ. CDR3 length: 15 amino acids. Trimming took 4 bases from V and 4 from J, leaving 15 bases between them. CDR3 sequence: CASSPGQGGYNEQFF. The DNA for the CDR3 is TGCGCCAGCAGCCCCGGACAGGGAGGGTACAATGAGCAGTTCTTC. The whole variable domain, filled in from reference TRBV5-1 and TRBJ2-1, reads KAGVTQTPRYLIKTRGQQVTLSCSPISGHRSVSWYQQTPGQGLQFLFEYFSETQRNKGNFPGRFSGRQFSNSRSEMNVSTLELGDSALYLCASSPGQGGYNEQFFGPGTRLTVL.

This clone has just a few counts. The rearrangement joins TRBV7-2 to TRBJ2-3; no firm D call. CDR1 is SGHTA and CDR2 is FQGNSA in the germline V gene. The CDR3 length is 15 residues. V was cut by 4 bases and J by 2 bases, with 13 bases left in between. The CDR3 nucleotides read TGTGCCAGCAGCTCAAGATTGGGATACACAGATACGCAGTATTTT. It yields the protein CASSSRLGYTDTQYF.

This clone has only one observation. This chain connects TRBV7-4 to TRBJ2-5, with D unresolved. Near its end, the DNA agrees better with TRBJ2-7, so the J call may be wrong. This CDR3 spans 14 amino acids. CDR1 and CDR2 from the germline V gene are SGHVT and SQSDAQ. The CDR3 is CASSLGITGSEQYF. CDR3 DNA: TGTGCCAGCAGCTTAGGAATTACTGGGTCCGAGCAGTACTTC.

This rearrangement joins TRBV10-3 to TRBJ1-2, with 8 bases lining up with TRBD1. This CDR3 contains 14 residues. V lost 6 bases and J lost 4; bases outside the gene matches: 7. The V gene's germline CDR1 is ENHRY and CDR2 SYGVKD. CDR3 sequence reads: CAISGQGFSYGYTF. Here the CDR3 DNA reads TGTGCCATCAGCGGACAGGGATTCAGCTATGGCTACACCTTC.

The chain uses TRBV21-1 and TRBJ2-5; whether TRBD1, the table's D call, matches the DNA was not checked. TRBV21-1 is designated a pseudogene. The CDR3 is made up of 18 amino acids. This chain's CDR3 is CASSKDIKGQGNGETQYF. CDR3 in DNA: TGTGCCAGCAGCAAAGATATAAAAGGACAGGGGAATGGGGAGACCCAGTACTTC.

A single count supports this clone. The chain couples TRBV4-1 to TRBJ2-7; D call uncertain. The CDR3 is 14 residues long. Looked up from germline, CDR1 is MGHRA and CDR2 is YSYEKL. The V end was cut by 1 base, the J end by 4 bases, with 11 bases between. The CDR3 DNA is TGCGCCAGCAGCCAAGGCCCCCAGTCTTACGAGCAGTACTTC. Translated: CASSQGPQSYEQYF.

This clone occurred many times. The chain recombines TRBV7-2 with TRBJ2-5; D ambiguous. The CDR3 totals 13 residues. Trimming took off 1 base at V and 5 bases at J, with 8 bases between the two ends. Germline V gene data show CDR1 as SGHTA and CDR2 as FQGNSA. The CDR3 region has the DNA TGTGCCAGCAGCTTAGGACGCCGGGAGACCCAGTACTTC. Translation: CASSLGRRETQYF.

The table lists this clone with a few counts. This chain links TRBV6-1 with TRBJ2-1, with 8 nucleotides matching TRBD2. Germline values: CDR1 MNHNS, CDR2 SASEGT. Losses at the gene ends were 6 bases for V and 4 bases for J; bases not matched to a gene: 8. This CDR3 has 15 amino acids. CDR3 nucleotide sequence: TGTGCCAGCAGGGAGACTAGCGCAACATACAATGAGCAGTTCTTC. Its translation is CASRETSATYNEQFF.

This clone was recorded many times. Here the CDR3 DNA reads TGTGCCAGCAGCGATCTCCGGCAGAGATTCCGCGAGCAGTACTTC. It encodes CASSDLRQRFREQYF. V gene TRBV21-1 combines with J gene TRBJ2-7. TRBV21-1 corresponds to a pseudogene. The CDR3 is made up of 15 amino acids.

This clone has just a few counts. CDR3 in DNA: TGCGCCAGCAGCCAGGAAGCGGGACTACTCTTCGGTGAGCAGTTCTTC. Its translation: CASSQEAGLLFGEQFF. The J gene is TRBJ2-1, the V gene TRBV4-3; 7 bases match TRBD2. The junction had 14 bases not matched to a gene; V was cut back by 3 bases and J by 9 bases. Germline V gene lookup returns CDR1 LGHNA and CDR2 YSLEER. The CDR3 runs 16 residues.

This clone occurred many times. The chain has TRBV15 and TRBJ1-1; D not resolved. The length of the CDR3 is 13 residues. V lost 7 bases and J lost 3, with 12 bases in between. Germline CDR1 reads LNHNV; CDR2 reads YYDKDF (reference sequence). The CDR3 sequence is CATTQESYTEAFF. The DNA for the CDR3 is TGTGCCACCACCCAGGAGAGCTACACTGAAGCTTTCTTT.

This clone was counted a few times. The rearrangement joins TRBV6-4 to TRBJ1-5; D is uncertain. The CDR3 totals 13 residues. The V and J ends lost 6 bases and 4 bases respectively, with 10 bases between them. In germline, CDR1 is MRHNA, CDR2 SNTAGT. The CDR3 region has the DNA TGTGCCAGCAGCCGGGAACAAAATCAGCCCCAGCATTTT. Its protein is CASSREQNQPQHF.

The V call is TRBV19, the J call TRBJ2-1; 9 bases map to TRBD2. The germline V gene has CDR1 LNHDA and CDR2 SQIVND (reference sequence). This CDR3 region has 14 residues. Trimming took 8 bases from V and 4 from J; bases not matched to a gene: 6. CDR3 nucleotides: TGTGCCAGTGCTAGACTAGCGGCTTACAATGAGCAGTTCTTC. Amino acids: CASARLAAYNEQFF.

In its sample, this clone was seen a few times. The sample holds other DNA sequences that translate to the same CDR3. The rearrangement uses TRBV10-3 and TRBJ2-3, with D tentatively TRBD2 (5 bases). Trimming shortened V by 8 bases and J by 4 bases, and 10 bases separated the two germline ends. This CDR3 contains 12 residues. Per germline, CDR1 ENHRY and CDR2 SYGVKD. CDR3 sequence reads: CAIGERADTQYF. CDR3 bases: TGTGCCATCGGGGAGAGGGCAGATACGCAGTATTTT.

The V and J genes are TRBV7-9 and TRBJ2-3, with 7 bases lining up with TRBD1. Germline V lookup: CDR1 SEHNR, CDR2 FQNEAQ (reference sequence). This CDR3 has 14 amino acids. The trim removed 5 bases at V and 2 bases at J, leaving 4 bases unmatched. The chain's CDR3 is CASSRDSFTDTQYF. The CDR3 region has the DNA TGTGCCAGCAGCCGGGACAGTTTCACAGATACGCAGTATTTT.

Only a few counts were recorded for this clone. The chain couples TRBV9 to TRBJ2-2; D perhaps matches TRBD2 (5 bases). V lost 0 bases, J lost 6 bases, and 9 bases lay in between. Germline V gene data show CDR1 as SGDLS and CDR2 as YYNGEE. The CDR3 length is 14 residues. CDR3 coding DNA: TGTGCCAGCAGCGTAGTCGGGGTGTCCGGGGAGCTGTTTTTT. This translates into CASSVVGVSGELFF.

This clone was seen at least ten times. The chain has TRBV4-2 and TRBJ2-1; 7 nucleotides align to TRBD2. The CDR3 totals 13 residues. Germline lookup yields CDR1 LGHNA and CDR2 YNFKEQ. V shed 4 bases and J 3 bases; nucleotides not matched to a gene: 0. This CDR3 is CASSRGGYNEQFF. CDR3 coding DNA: TGTGCCAGCAGCCGCGGGGGCTACAATGAGCAGTTCTTC.

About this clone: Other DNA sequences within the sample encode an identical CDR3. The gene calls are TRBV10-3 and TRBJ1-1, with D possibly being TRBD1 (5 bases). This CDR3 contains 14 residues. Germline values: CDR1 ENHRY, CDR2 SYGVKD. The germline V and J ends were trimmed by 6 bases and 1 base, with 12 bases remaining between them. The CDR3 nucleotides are TGTGCCATCAGCGGGGGATTGGGGAACACTGAAGCTTTCTTT. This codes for CAISGGLGNTEAFF.